One sample yielded the 24 T cell receptor beta chains listed below, sequenced in a study of blood T cell repertoires in COVID-19. Some clones are missing from TCRdb's copy, which holds only in-frame ones; the method was immunoSEQ multiplex PCR. The repertoire holds 350,000 to 400,000 clones, with 80% to 90% as singletons. The sample comprised PBMCs or T cells enriched from blood (not recorded which). These receptors originate from a young man who had recovered from COVID-19.

CDR3 in DNA: TGTGCCATCAGCGGACAGAACTATGGCTACACCTTC. Translating it yields CAISGQNYGYTF. V is TRBV10-3 and J is TRBJ1-2, with D possibly being TRBD1 (6 bases). Per the germline V gene, CDR1 is ENHRY and CDR2 is SYGVKD. The CDR3 contains 12 residues. Between the trimmed V and J ends, which lost 6 bases and 2 bases, there was a span of 7 bases.

This clone was found a few times. V is TRBV2 and J is TRBJ1-2; D unresolved. V gave up 1 base and J gave up 3 bases, with 9 bases separating them. Looked up from germline, CDR1 is SNHLY and CDR2 is FYNNEI. There are 14 residues in the CDR3. The CDR3 here is CASSEDAGYYGYTF. Here the CDR3 DNA reads TGTGCCAGCAGTGAAGACGCAGGTTACTATGGCTACACCTTC.

This chain uses TRBV7-6 with TRBJ2-1; D remains unclear. Germline values: CDR1 SGHVS, CDR2 FNYEAQ. This CDR3 has 16 residues. V was cut by 5 bases and J by 1 base, with 15 bases left in between. The CDR3 nucleotides are TGTGCCAGCAGCCAAATCCGGTTCGGGTCCTACAATGAGCAGTTCTTC. It yields the protein CASSQIRFGSYNEQFF. The whole variable domain, filled in from reference TRBV7-6 and TRBJ2-1, reads GAGVSQSPRYKVTKRGQDVALRCDPISGHVSLYWYRQALGQGPEFLTYFNYEAQQDKSGLPNDRFSAERPEGSISTLTIQRTEQRDSAMYRCASSQIRFGSYNEQFFGPGTRLTVL.

V usage is TRBV28 and J usage is TRBJ1-3, with D perhaps TRBD1 (5 bases). The V and J ends lost 5 bases and 8 bases respectively, with 25 bases between them. CDR1 MDHEN and CDR2 SYDVKM come from the germline V gene. The CDR3 runs to 17 residues. Here the CDR3 reads CASSPPNQGLILDTIYF. The CDR3 DNA reads as TGTGCCAGCAGTCCACCTAATCAGGGATTAATCTTGGACACCATATATTTT. Together with reference TRBV28 and TRBJ1-3, the CDR3 gives the full variable domain: DVKVTQSSRYLVKRTGEKVFLECVQDMDHENMFWYRQDPGLGLRLIYFSYDVKMKEKGDIPEGYSVSREKKERFSLILESASTNQTSMYLCASSPPNQGLILDTIYFGEGSWLTVV.

The V and J genes are TRBV7-9 and TRBJ2-3, with 9 bases matching TRBD1. The germline gives CDR1 SEHNR, CDR2 FQNEAQ (reference sequence). J gave up 5 bases and V 4 bases, and 16 bases lay outside the gene matches. The CDR3 runs to 18 residues. CDR3 nucleotides: TGTGCCAGCAGCTCCCCCAACGGACAGGGGATAAGGGGAGATACGCAGTATTTT. Its translation is CASSSPNGQGIRGDTQYF.

CDR3 DNA sequence: TGTGCCAGCAGCCAAGATTCAGCGGGAGCTAGGGAGCAGTACTTC. This translates into CASSQDSAGAREQYF. The rearrangement uses TRBV3-1 (or the pseudogene TRBV3-2) and TRBJ2-7, with 8 bases that match TRBD2. Per the germline V gene, CDR1 is LGHDT and CDR2 is YNNKEL (reference sequence). The length of the CDR3 is 15 residues. The junction had 8 bases not matched to a gene; V was cut back by 0 bases and J by 7 bases.

This chain uses TRBV29-1 with TRBJ1-1, with unresolved D. The ends were cut back, 4 bases at V and 0 bases at J, with 6 bases in the middle. The CDR3 spans 12 residues. CDR1 and CDR2 (germline): SQVTM, ANQGSEA. CDR3: CSVGLVNTEAFF. The CDR3, as DNA: TGCAGCGTTGGGCTTGTGAACACTGAAGCTTTCTTT. Based on the CDR3 plus reference TRBV29-1 and TRBJ1-1, the full variable domain is SAVISQKPSRDICQRGTSLTIQCQVDSQVTMMFWYRQQPGQSLTLIATANQGSEATYESGFVIDKFPISRPNLTFSTLTVSNMSPEDSSIYLCSVGLVNTEAFFGQGTRLTVV.

The chain carries TRBV27 and TRBJ2-1; the D is unclear. Germline CDR1 and CDR2: MNHEY and SMNVEV (reference sequence). The CDR3 totals 14 residues. The V end lost 4 bases, the J end lost 6 bases, and 13 bases lay between the germline ends. For the CDR3, the DNA is TGTGCCAGCAGTTCGCCCCTATATAGCAATGAGCAGTTCTTC. It codes for CASSSPLYSNEQFF.

With respect to this clone: One base away lies a much larger clone, so this may be a sequencing read error. The V call is TRBV6-5, the J call TRBJ1-3; D is possibly TRBD1 (6 bases). V dropped 7 bases and J dropped 0 bases, with 10 bases sitting between them. Germline values: CDR1 MNHEY, CDR2 SVGAGI. The length of the CDR3 is 14 residues. The CDR3 protein is CASIPGHSGNTIYF. CDR3 bases: TGTGCCAGCATCCCGGGACACTCTGGAAACACCATATATTTT.

The chain joins TRBV11-1 to TRBJ1-2; D possibly corresponds to TRBD1 (6 bases). This CDR3 has 13 amino acids. The V gene's germline CDR1 is SGHAT and CDR2 FQDESV (reference sequence). V gave up 7 bases and J gave up 7 bases, with 16 bases separating them. The CDR3 loop is CASNQLQGSGYTF. For the CDR3, the DNA is TGTGCCAGCAACCAGCTACAGGGATCTGGCTACACCTTC.

The CDR3 is CASSQVRAYEQYF. CDR3 DNA sequence: TGTGCCAGCAGCCAAGTTAGAGCCTACGAGCAGTACTTC. The chain has TRBV14 and TRBJ2-7, with D unresolved. The germline V and J ends were trimmed by 1 base and 2 bases, with 6 bases remaining between them. CDR3 size: 13 residues. Germline V gives CDR1 SGHDN, CDR2 FVKESK.

This chain connects TRBV4-3 to TRBJ1-1; no reliable D call. The V gene's germline CDR1 is LGHNA and CDR2 YSLEER. V dropped 0 bases and J dropped 6 bases, with 17 bases sitting between them. CDR3 length equals 16 residues. CDR3 coding DNA: TGCGCCAGCAGCCAAGAAAGTAGCCCGGGTGGCGCTGAAGCTTTCTTT. Protein: CASSQESSPGGAEAFF.

This clone has a single count. V gene TRBV19 combines with J gene TRBJ2-5; a possible D gene is TRBD2 (6 bases). The length of the CDR3 is 15 residues. Germline lookup yields CDR1 LNHDA and CDR2 SQIVND (reference sequence). V was shortened by 4 bases and J by 5 bases, with 17 bases between the two germline ends. CDR3 protein: CASSTGLPGWETQYF. Here the CDR3 DNA reads TGTGCCAGTAGTACGGGACTCCCGGGATGGGAGACCCAGTACTTC. The entire variable domain, with the rest obtained from reference TRBV19 and TRBJ2-5, is as follows: DGGITQSPKYLFRKEGQNVTLSCEQNLNHDAMYWYRQDPGQGLRLIYYSQIVNDFQKGDIAEGYSVSREKKESFPLTVTSAQKNPTAFYLCASSTGLPGWETQYFGPGTRLLVL.

DNA for the CDR3: TGTGCCAGCAGTTTTGCGGGGAGCGCTGAAGCTTTCTTT. It specifies CASSFAGSAEAFF. V is TRBV12-3 or TRBV12-4 and J is TRBJ1-1, with no clear D. V lost 3 bases, J lost 6 bases, and 11 bases lay in between. This CDR3 contains 13 residues.

The chain recombines TRBV27 with TRBJ1-2; D ambiguous. The CDR3 has 13 amino acids. Germline CDR1 MNHEY, CDR2 SMNVEV (reference sequence). With 3 bases removed from V and 4 bases from J, the gap between germline ends came to 9 bases. The CDR3, as DNA: TGTGCCAGCAGTTTTGGGCCTGGCTATGGCTACACCTTC. This sequence encodes CASSFGPGYGYTF.

The table lists this clone with a few counts. The V call is TRBV19, the J call TRBJ2-7; 7 bases fit TRBD1. The CDR3 is 15 amino acids. Trimming cost V 3 bases and J 5 bases; bases outside gene matches: 10. CDR1 is LNHDA, CDR2 SQIVND, per germline (reference sequence). The CDR3 loop is CASSIRQGERDEQYF. The CDR3 nucleotides read TGTGCCAGTAGTATTCGCCAGGGGGAACGCGACGAGCAGTACTTC. Full variable domain (remainder filled in from reference TRBV19 and TRBJ2-7): DGGITQSPKYLFRKEGQNVTLSCEQNLNHDAMYWYRQDPGQGLRLIYYSQIVNDFQKGDIAEGYSVSREKKESFPLTVTSAQKNPTAFYLCASSIRQGERDEQYFGPGTRLTVT.

The chain joins TRBV11-2 to TRBJ2-7, with a weak D call TRBD2 (5 bases). V was trimmed by 5 bases and J by 2 bases, leaving 13 bases between them. The V gene's germline CDR1 is SGHAT and CDR2 FQNNGV. The CDR3 loop spans 14 amino acids. CDR3 DNA sequence: TGTGCCAGCAGCCAGGACTCTGGGGCCTACGAGCAGTACTTC. Amino acid sequence: CASSQDSGAYEQYF.

Worth noting for this clone: Compared with germline, one end of the junction differs, possibly owing to a read error. The chain recombines TRBV7-2 with TRBJ2-7, with D possibly being TRBD1 (6 bases). CDR3 length: 13 amino acids. CDR1 is SGHTA and CDR2 is FQGNSA in the germline V gene. In DNA form, the CDR3 reads TGTGCCAGCAGCTTAACTGCACGCAACAGGGAGCACTTC. Its translation is CASSLTARNREHF.

The J gene is TRBJ2-5, the V gene TRBV29-1, with a tentative D call TRBD1 (7 bases). Trimming pared 3 bases from V and 2 bases from J, leaving 16 bases between. This CDR3 spans 15 amino acids. Germline loops: CDR1 SQVTM, CDR2 ANQGSEA. The CDR3 loop is CSVEIGRGAQETQYF. DNA for the CDR3: TGCAGCGTTGAGATCGGCAGGGGGGCTCAAGAGACCCAGTACTTC.

The V gene is TRBV29-1, the J gene TRBJ2-5; 7 bases map to TRBD1. The CDR3 is made up of 12 amino acids. J gave up 3 bases and V 8 bases, and 6 bases lay outside the gene matches. CDR1 is SQVTM, CDR2 ANQGSEA, per germline. In DNA form, the CDR3 reads TGCAGCAGTAGACAGGGCGAAGAGACCCAGTACTTC. It yields the protein CSSRQGEETQYF.

The rearrangement links TRBV19 to TRBJ2-7; 7 nucleotides agree with TRBD2. V lost 5 bases and J lost 6; bases outside the gene matches: 19. The CDR3 is 17 amino acids. Germline loops: CDR1 LNHDA, CDR2 SQIVND (reference sequence). CDR3 nucleotides: TGTGCCAGTAGTCGGCGGCTATGGGGCGGGAGACAGACCGAGCAGTACTTC. Translating it yields CASSRRLWGGRQTEQYF.

This chain links TRBV7-2 with TRBJ2-2; 7 positions agree with TRBD2. J gave up 8 bases and V 5 bases, and 17 bases lay outside the gene matches. This CDR3 comprises 17 residues. Per germline, CDR1 SGHTA and CDR2 FQGNSA. Written as DNA, the CDR3 is TGTGCCAGCAGCCCCCGGGTAGCGGGTGGACCGGGGGGGGAGCTGTTTTTT. Its protein product is CASSPRVAGGPGGELFF.

The chain carries TRBV6-5 and TRBJ1-5, with 7 bases aligning to TRBD1. Germline CDR1 is MNHEY and CDR2 is SVGAGI. The CDR3 runs 14 residues. J was trimmed by 2 bases and V by 8 bases; bases with no gene match: 6. Written as DNA, the CDR3 is TGTGCCAGCCACGACAGGGAGGGCAATCAGCCCCAGCATTTT. Translating gives CASHDREGNQPQHF.

The chain employs TRBV9 and TRBJ1-1; 8 nucleotides align to TRBD1. Germline V CDR1 and CDR2: SGDLS, YYNGEE. The CDR3 covers 13 residues. V dropped 4 bases and J dropped 6; count of bases not matched to a gene: 5. The CDR3 sequence: CASSLDRDSEAFF. Here the CDR3 DNA reads TGTGCCAGCAGCTTGGACAGGGACTCTGAAGCTTTCTTT.